A selection of T cell receptor beta chains follows, all from one sample in a study of T cells expressing NK-cell markers. Each CDR3 protein gets one entry in TCRdb, which reprocessed the 5' RACE reads and gives no DNA. With under 500,000 distinct CDR3 sequences in the sample, the ten largest clones hold approximately 7%. Sequencing input: blood T cells: a sorted CD56 or NKG2C T cell subset, CD4+ or CD8+ T cells, or bulk PBMC T cells (not recorded which). The receptor set was obtained from a woman between 18 and 75 years old in good health. CDR3s include the opening cysteine and the closing phenylalanine or tryptophan.

j_call v_call cdr3_length cdr3_aa
TRBJ2-3 TRBV7-2 15 CASSLRTSGEHTQYF
TRBJ2-2 TRBV23-1 13 CAGPTDYTGELFF
TRBJ2-3 TRBV7-3 13 CASSLGLADTQYF
TRBJ2-4 TRBV5-6 19 CASSPTGQGARIAKNIQYF
TRBJ2-3 TRBV7-9 13 CASIYGSTDTQYF
TRBJ2-3 TRBV11-2 15 CASSVSGGREDTQYF
TRBJ2-7 TRBV19 13 CASSAQGPYEQYF
TRBJ1-6 TRBV6-1 16 CASSEAGSSYNSPLHF
TRBJ1-1 TRBV7-9 12 CASSGLNTEAFF
TRBJ1-1 TRBV18 14 CASSPLPGSTEAFF
TRBJ1-2 TRBV6-1 14 CASVGQGRTYGYTF
TRBJ2-1 TRBV12-3/TRBV12-4 17 CASSSPGLAGVVNEQFF
TRBJ1-2 TRBV10-2 14 CASIRQLANYGYTF
TRBJ2-7 TRBV5-6 12 CASSFDTYEQYF
TRBJ2-7 TRBV7-2 15 CASSLRQGESYEQYF
TRBJ2-5 TRBV10-3 14 CAISERAGGETQYF
TRBJ2-1 TRBV5-8 14 CASSLGPYGDEQFF
TRBJ2-7 TRBV11-2 14 CASSLAHRGYEQYF
TRBJ1-4 TRBV28 15 CASSTGRATNEKLFF
TRBJ1-5 TRBV19 13 CASSIEPNQPQHF
TRBJ1-1 TRBV3-1 14 CASSQGRTGDEAFF
TRBJ2-2 TRBV7-9 15 CASSGSGGNTGELFF
TRBJ2-1 TRBV7-2 17 CASSFPYRGTSYNEQFF
TRBJ2-1 TRBV20-1 15 CSAKSSGSSYNEQFF
TRBJ1-1 TRBV12-3/TRBV12-4 14 CASSFQQGLTEAFF
TRBJ2-3 TRBV4-3 14 CASSLRAGADTQYF
TRBJ1-5 TRBV4-2 15 CASSHGGEGNQPQHF
TRBJ2-6 TRBV4-3 19 CASSPSRQSGSSGANVLTF
TRBJ1-4 TRBV20-1 12 CSAIGYNEKLFF
TRBJ1-5 TRBV28 15 CASSSPAGSSQPQHF
TRBJ2-1 TRBV12-3/TRBV12-4 13 CASSFWGMNEQFF
TRBJ2-7 TRBV4-3 14 CASSQVTRSYEQYF
TRBJ2-1 TRBV6-2/TRBV6-3 13 CARSYRGEIEQFF
TRBJ2-7 TRBV4-3 14 CASSQEGGAYEQYF
TRBJ1-4 TRBV20-1 14 CSARYDRGNEKLFF
TRBJ1-2 TRBV3-1 15 CASSHWDRGRHGYTF
TRBJ2-1 TRBV20-1 12 CSARTEYNEQFF
TRBJ2-3 TRBV4-2 18 CASSPWTLDRTGADTQYF
TRBJ2-5 TRBV7-9 14 CASTSLPVMETQYF
TRBJ1-2 TRBV12-3/TRBV12-4 13 CASSFKWGGGYTF
TRBJ2-5 TRBV7-9 15 CASSLRRGRGETQYF
TRBJ2-2 TRBV6-1 16 CASSPRTGVNTGELFF
TRBJ1-4 TRBV20-1 15 CSARLQGSTNEKLFF
TRBJ1-1 TRBV11-2 13 CASSLVLSTEAFF